This T cell receptor beta chain was retrieved from a study of T-cell memory formation after mild COVID-19 (dated by TCRdb to the early 2020s). With regard to the full study: TCR sequence clusters from the two donors were found to be largely donor specific. In a couple of donors, T-cell clones that expanded and contracted after mild COVID-19 were followed by sequencing TCRalpha and TCRbeta repertoires longitudinally. The cohort was made up of two young adult volunteers, one female and one male, who were previously healthy. Overall study results and their limits: SARS-CoV-2 specificity was not confirmed for the second-wave clones peaking on day 37. The study covered only two mild cases, and larger cohorts including severe cases with pre-infection samples were considered necessary. Clones contracting from day 15 to 85 had balanced CD4/CD8 phenotypes, while a second wave expanding from day 15 to 37 was biased towards CD4+. Some responding clones were detected in pre-infection memory, which suggested that pre-existing cross-reactive memory T cells had joined the SARS-CoV-2 response. Contracting CD4+ clones turned up mainly in the CM and EM memory subsets, whereas EMRA was where CD8+ clones were enriched.

The CDR3, from cysteine to phenylalanine, totals 14 residues. Only the CDR3 DNA is retained, 42 bases long and in frame from the first base. V sheds 5 bases and J sheds 6 bases, leaving 19 bases between their ends. As encoded in the germline V gene (reference sequence), CDR1 is GTSNPN while CDR2 is SVGIG. This clonotype was seen at least ten times. Its antigen has not been determined. No per-base quality is available; no much larger clone lies one base away. Ficoll-Paque density gradient centrifugation was used to isolate PBMCs. Sequencing was carried out with an Illumina NovaSeq 6000. Using 5'RACE with constant-segment primers, TCRalpha and TCRbeta cDNA libraries were constructed, with sample barcodes and unique molecular identifiers added in the process. RNA was extracted from every sample with Trizol reagent. The libraries were amplified in two PCR steps, and the second step added a second sample barcode and Illumina TruSeq adapters. Sequencing of the libraries was done on an Illumina NovaSeq, producing 2 x 150 bp paired-end reads. On the study's bioinformatics: With migec v1.2.7, reads were demultiplexed and then collapsed into UMI-guided consensus sequences. Using mixcr v2.1.11, UMI consensuses were aligned to TRA and TRB V and J templates and then assembled into clonotypes. A clonotype was counted as expanded or contracted only when both edgeR and NoisET called the clonotype significant, with the noise models trained on biological replicates. edgeR calls used a false discovery rate-adjusted p below 0.01 and a log2 fold-change threshold of 1. As an exploratory analysis of dynamics, max-normalized trajectories of the 1000 most abundant clonotypes were examined by PCA with hierarchical clustering. Separately sequenced CD4+ and CD8+ repertoires were used to assign a CD4 or CD8 phenotype to each responding clone. TCRdb reanalyzed the raw reads on its own, using fastp at Q25 for trimming and MiXCR for clone calling, and kept in-frame beta chains. A single entry per CDR3 protein holds the most common genes and DNA from its merged rows. The V and J calls reflect TCRdb's pipeline rather than the authors' work. For this sample there are about 560,000 distinct CDR3 sequences; roughly 20% appear just once. The ten largest clones add up to around 9.2% of the sample.

The clonotype originates from an adult woman who had mild COVID-19 (a few samples of this study predate the infection). The sample titles of this study are shuffled in the database, so cell type and time point are left out; the donor was told from shared clones. Sequences were obtained from PBMCs or a T cell subset sorted from them (not recorded which). The chain is made from TRBV30 and TRBJ1-2; matching of 5 bases hints at TRBD1 as the D gene. The DNA reads as follows: TGTGCCTGGGGAGCCCTGGGACGGCCTGATGGCTACACCTTC. Its coded protein is CAWGALGRPDGYTF.